The source of this T cell receptor beta chain is a study of early T cells in non-severe SARS-CoV-2 infection. Study details: The input, bulk RNA from unsorted whole blood, was sequenced, and chains were unpaired. Overall study findings and caveats: Matching with VDJdb favored anti-spike CD8 responses (missing private and CD4 specificities).

CDR1 is MGHRA and CDR2 is YSYEKL in the germline V gene. CDR3 length equals 13 residues. Trimming stripped 4 bases from V and 4 bases from J, with 10 bases between. This clonotype was found many times. Antigen: not known. Unique molecular identifiers were added to individual cDNA molecules. From the 5' RACE reads, TCRdb called clonotypes with MiXCR, one entry per CDR3 protein. Among tens of thousands of distinct CDR3 sequences listed, around a tenth were seen once. The J gene is TRBJ1-1, the V gene TRBV4-1; D unclear. The sequenced sample was whole blood. The receptor was derived from an adult who was a healthcare worker with PCR-confirmed SARS-CoV-2 infection or an uninfected control (not recorded which). In DNA, the CDR3 is TGCGCCAGCAGCCTATGGCGCAGCACTGAAGCTTTCTTT. It translates to CASSLWRSTEAFF.